This entry concerns a single T cell receptor (beta chain). As yet, its antigen is unknown. The donors, healthy adults who were HIV-negative, had experienced no recent acute infections or vaccinations. Each sorted subset replicate got 200 ng genomic DNA, roughly 30,000 genomes. Some clones are missing from TCRdb's copy, which holds only in-frame ones; the method was immunoSEQ multiplex PCR. Altogether 2.5 million or so clones are present, over 85% being singletons, with the ten largest covering over 0.12%. The data are from a study of shared clonotypes between healthy human individuals. Study summary: CD8 memory received one plate per donor, CD8 naive two, CD4 memory three and CD4 naive three. Study-wide results and caveats: With a handful of donors compared, 4.5% to 6.5% of naive CD4 clonotypes were shared.

The CDR3 extends over 13 amino acids. Germline CDR1 is KGHSH and CDR2 is LQKENI. The V and J ends lost 5 bases and 6 bases, in that order; junction bases with no gene match: 4. This TCR derives from a man younger than 30 in good health. The sequenced sample consisted of naive CD4+ T cells sorted from blood. Noted subset: CD45RA+ positively selected. The chain is built from TRBV18 and TRBJ1-5; 7 bases line up with TRBD1. The CDR3 DNA reads TGTGCCAGCTCAGCCGACAGGGTTCAGCCCCAGCATTTT. Protein sequence: CASSADRVQPQHF.